The 10 T cell receptor beta chains reported below all come from one sample, sequenced in a study of T cells in Graves' hyperthyroidism and ophthalmopathy. TCR beta CDR3 region amplification was performed from RNA transcripts. Researchers ran a first-round RT-PCR on the TCR CDR3 using the HTBI primer set. TCRdb analysed the multiplex PCR reads with MiXCR anew, one entry per CDR3 protein. The sample lists over 250,000 distinct CDR3 sequences; approximately 13% were seen once. Sequenced material: blood. These receptor sequences come from a woman in her thirties or forties with Graves' ophthalmopathy.

This clonotype appeared a few times. Here the CDR3 reads CASRFGQRGGTQYF. The CDR3 region has the DNA TGCGCCAGCAGATTTGGACAACGAGGAGGGACCCAGTACTTC. V is TRBV5-1 and J is TRBJ2-5, with D possibly being TRBD1 or TRBD2 (5 bases each). This CDR3 has 14 residues. The germline V and J ends were trimmed by 5 bases and 7 bases, with 18 bases remaining between them. Germline CDR1 is SGHRS and CDR2 is YFSETQ.

This clonotype was counted at least ten times. The chain employs TRBV28 and TRBJ2-5, with D possibly being TRBD1 (6 bases). The CDR3 consists of 12 residues. Trimming removed 10 bases at V and 5 bases at J, with 14 bases between. Germline values: CDR1 MDHEN, CDR2 SYDVKM. The DNA for the CDR3 is TGTGCCACCCTACAGGGAGAGGAGACCCAGTACTTC. Translated, it gives CATLQGEETQYF.

This clonotype was counted at least ten times. V and J are TRBV28 and TRBJ1-2; TRBD1 matches 11 bases. Germline assignment: CDR1 MDHEN and CDR2 SYDVKM. This CDR3 spans 14 amino acids. The ends lost 6 bases at V and 2 bases at J; junction bases unmatched: 2. CDR3 coding DNA: TGTGCCAGCAGGGGGACAGGGGGAAACTATGGCTACACCTTC. Encoded protein: CASRGTGGNYGYTF.

There are many counts of this clonotype. The CDR3 spells CASSLVEGYGYTF. The CDR3 coding sequence is TGCGCCAGCAGCTTGGTGGAAGGCTATGGCTACACCTTC. The chain is built from TRBV5-1 and TRBJ1-2; no definite D call. The CDR3 is 13 amino acids. Germline V lookup: CDR1 SGHRS, CDR2 YFSETQ. Trimming shortened V by 0 bases and J by 4 bases, and 7 bases separated the two germline ends.

The chain has TRBV5-8 and TRBJ1-1, with 12 bases aligning to TRBD1. Unmatched junction bases numbered 8, after V lost 4 bases and J lost 7 bases. This CDR3 is 15 amino acids long. Germline values: CDR1 SGHTS, CDR2 YDEGEE. The chain's CDR3 is CASSPLGQGAFEAFF. The CDR3 DNA reads TGTGCCAGCAGCCCGTTGGGACAGGGGGCTTTTGAAGCTTTCTTT.

This clonotype occurred many times. This sequence joins TRBV27 and TRBJ1-5; 8 nucleotides match TRBD1. The germline V gene has CDR1 MNHEY and CDR2 SMNVEV (reference sequence). With 3 bases clipped from V and 5 bases from J, the junction kept 6 bases outside the gene matches. The CDR3 contains 15 residues. The CDR3 bases are TGTGCCAGCAGTTTCGGGACAGGCGCCGATCAGCCCCAGCATTTT. This translates into CASSFGTGADQPQHF.

This clonotype was detected ten times or more. V gene TRBV3-1 combines with J gene TRBJ2-3; D not resolved. The V gene lost 6 bases and the J gene lost 0 bases, with 13 bases spanning the gap. CDR1 and CDR2 from the germline V gene are LGHDT and YNNKEL (reference sequence). This CDR3 has 15 amino acids. In nucleotides, the CDR3 is TGTGCCAGCAGTCGACAAGCTAGGAGCACAGATACGCAGTATTTT. Protein: CASSRQARSTDTQYF.

In its sample, this clonotype was seen a few times. J is TRBJ2-7 and V is TRBV27, with D unresolved. This CDR3 has 12 amino acids. V was shortened by 6 bases and J by 9 bases, with 15 bases between the two germline ends. In germline, CDR1 is MNHEY, CDR2 SMNVEV (reference sequence). In nucleotides, the CDR3 is TGTGCCAGCAGACCCCTAGGCGGATGGCAGTACTTC. Protein sequence: CASRPLGGWQYF.

This clonotype was counted a few times. The genes are TRBV3-1 and TRBJ2-1; D remains unclear. CDR1 is LGHDT, CDR2 YNNKEL, per germline (reference sequence). The CDR3 spans 15 residues. V lost 4 bases and J lost 4, with 14 bases in between. DNA for the CDR3: TGTGCCAGCAGCCTAAGTCTAATACCTTACAATGAGCAGTTCTTC. Encoded protein: CASSLSLIPYNEQFF.

This rearrangement joins TRBV5-6 to TRBJ1-4; possible D gene TRBD1, 6 bases. The V end lost 4 bases, the J end lost 8 bases, and 27 bases lay between the germline ends. Germline-derived CDR1 and CDR2 are SGHDT and YYEEEE. The CDR3 runs 18 residues. The CDR3, as DNA: TGTGCCAGCAGCCGGGGGCTGGGTGTTGGGGACCTAAAAGAAAAACTGTTTTTT. Translating it yields CASSRGLGVGDLKEKLFF.